This passage covers 3 T cell receptor beta chains from one sample sequenced in a study of T cell changes during pregnancy in multiple sclerosis. Using immunoSEQ multiplex PCR, the repertoire was profiled, and TCRdb retains in-frame clones only, with some absent. Counted here are tens of thousands of clones, about nine tenths occurring once; the ten biggest clones make up 3.3%. The sample consisted of peripheral blood, taken in the first trimester of pregnancy. The receptor source for this set is a female donor in good health, enrolled as a control in a pregnancy study.

The chain combines TRBV9 with TRBJ2-1, with TRBD2 matching over 13 bases. CDR1 is SGDLS and CDR2 is YYNGEE in the germline V gene. This CDR3 has 16 amino acids. The junction had 3 bases not matched to a gene; V was cut back by 0 bases and J by 6 bases. The chain's CDR3 is CASSVAGTSGANEQFF. CDR3 DNA sequence: TGTGCCAGCAGCGTAGCCGGGACTAGCGGGGCCAATGAGCAGTTCTTC.

This clone was detected only once. The rearrangement joins TRBV5-1 to TRBJ2-2, with 8 bases aligning to TRBD1. Germline CDR1 and CDR2: SGHRS and YFSETQ. This CDR3 contains 15 residues. V was pared by 2 bases and J by 4 bases, with 4 bases of the junction left unmatched. The CDR3 nucleotides read TGCGCCAGCAGCTTAGAGACAGGGGCCACCGGGGAGCTGTTTTTT. Translation gives CASSLETGATGELFF.

J is TRBJ2-2 and V is TRBV11-2; D is possibly TRBD1 (5 bases). V lost 2 bases and J lost 4, with 8 bases in between. The germline V gene has CDR1 SGHAT and CDR2 FQNNGV. CDR3 length: 14 amino acids. CDR3 coding DNA: TGTGCCAGCAGCTTACAGGGCGGCACCGGGGAGCTGTTTTTT. Its protein is CASSLQGGTGELFF. Filled out from reference TRBV11-2 and TRBJ2-2, the complete variable domain reads EAGVAQSPRYKIIEKRQSVAFWCNPISGHATLYWYQQILGQGPKLLIQFQNNGVVDDSQLPKDRFSAERLKGVDSTLKIQPAKLEDSAVYLCASSLQGGTGELFFGEGSRLTVL.